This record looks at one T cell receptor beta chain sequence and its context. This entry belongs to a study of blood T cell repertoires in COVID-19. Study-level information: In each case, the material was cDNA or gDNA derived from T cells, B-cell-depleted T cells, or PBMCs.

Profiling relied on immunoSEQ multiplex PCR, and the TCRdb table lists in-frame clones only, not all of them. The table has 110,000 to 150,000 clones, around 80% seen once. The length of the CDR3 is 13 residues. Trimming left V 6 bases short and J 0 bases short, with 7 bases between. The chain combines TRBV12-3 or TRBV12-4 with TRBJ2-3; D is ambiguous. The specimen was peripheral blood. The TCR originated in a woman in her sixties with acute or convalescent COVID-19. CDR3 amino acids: CASRKSSTDTQYF. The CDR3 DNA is TGTGCCAGCAGAAAATCTAGCACAGATACGCAGTATTTT.